A selection of T cell receptor beta chains follows, all from one sample in a study of blood T cell repertoires in COVID-19. TCRdb keeps only in-frame clones here, not all; method: immunoSEQ multiplex PCR. There are approximately 260,000 clones in the sample; approximately 85% occur only once, and 9.5% to 12% lies in the top ten. The specimen sequenced was peripheral blood. Every receptor here comes from a woman aged 70-85 years with acute or convalescent COVID-19. Each CDR3 is given with its conserved first and last residue. D genes are given only for firm matches. Clone size is given for some rows only: seen once, a few or many times, or a class if the clone is expanded.

CDR3 protein,CDR3 DNA,clone size,J gene,D gene,V gene
CASSPRGRVAGNTIYF,TGTGCCAGTAGTCCCCGCGGCAGGGTAGCTGGAAACACCATATATTTT,.,TRBJ1-3,.,TRBV19
CAWSESGYEQYF,TGTGCCTGGAGTGAGAGCGGCTACGAGCAGTACTTC,.,TRBJ2-7,.,TRBV30
CASSEEFQPQHF,TGTGCCAGCAGTGAGGAGTTTCAGCCCCAGCATTTT,.,TRBJ1-5,.,TRBV2
CASSRTTDVKAFF,TGTGCCAGCAGCAGGACGACAGACGTAAAAGCTTTCTTT,once,TRBJ1-1,.,TRBV2
CASSAGQGRNYGYTF,TGTGCCAGTAGTGCCGGACAGGGACGAAACTATGGCTACACCTTC,once,TRBJ1-2,TRBD1,TRBV19
CASSLRSVNTEAFF,TGCGCCAGCAGCTTGCGTTCGGTCAACACTGAAGCTTTCTTT,.,TRBJ1-1,.,TRBV5-1
CASTRPGTYEQYF,TGTGCCAGTACAAGACCAGGGACCTACGAGCAGTACTTC,.,TRBJ2-7,.,TRBV19
CASSQSVSGYGYTF,TGTGCCAGCTCACAGTCAGTCTCAGGGTATGGCTACACCTTC,.,TRBJ1-2,.,TRBV18
CASSQDGGGAEETQYF,TGCGCCAGCAGCCAAGATGGAGGGGGGGCCGAAGAGACCCAGTACTTC,few,TRBJ2-5,.,TRBV4-1
CASSWGQHTEAFF,TGCGCCAGCAGCTGGGGACAGCACACTGAAGCTTTCTTT,.,TRBJ1-1,TRBD1,TRBV5-1
CASSRDRNTGELFF,TGTGCCAGCAGTCGGGACAGAAACACCGGGGAGCTGTTTTTT,.,TRBJ2-2,TRBD1,TRBV28
CASSPPVSWTVSGYTF,TGTGCCAGCTCACCACCGGTTTCGTGGACAGTTAGTGGCTACACCTTC,.,TRBJ1-2,.,TRBV18
CASSTGLAGTDTQYF,TGTGCCAGCAGCACGGGACTAGCGGGGACAGATACGCAGTATTTT,.,TRBJ2-3,TRBD2,TRBV9
CASSLLGVQETQYF,TGTGCCAGCAGCCTCCTCGGGGTCCAAGAGACCCAGTACTTC,.,TRBJ2-5,.,TRBV3-1/TRBV3-2
CASAPSGSGNTIYF,TGCGCCAGCGCCCCGTCGGGCTCTGGAAACACCATATATTTT,.,TRBJ1-3,.,TRBV5-1
CASSPPGRDRVTGELFF,TGTGCCAGCTCACCACCGGGCCGGGACAGAGTAACCGGGGAGCTGTTTTTT,.,TRBJ2-2,TRBD1,TRBV18
CASSRDRGLWGYGYTF,TGTGCCAGCAGCCGAGACAGGGGGCTTTGGGGCTATGGCTACACCTTC,.,TRBJ1-2,TRBD1,TRBV5-6
CASRAGHQAYEQYF,TGTGCCAGCAGAGCGGGACACCAAGCCTACGAGCAGTACTTC,.,TRBJ2-7,.,TRBV6-5
CASTLGAGPTPLHF,TGTGCCAGCACCTTGGGGGCAGGGCCGACACCCCTCCACTTT,.,TRBJ1-6,.,TRBV5-6
CASSQWRGPYNEQFF,TGTGCCAGCAGCCAGTGGCGGGGACCCTACAATGAGCAGTTCTTC,few,TRBJ2-1,.,TRBV3-1/TRBV3-2
CASSLQKTSGSTDTQYF,TGTGCCAGCAGCTTACAAAAGACTAGCGGAAGCACAGATACGCAGTATTTT,.,TRBJ2-3,TRBD2,TRBV7-2
CASSPTLSQPQHF,TGTGCCAGCAGTCCCACCCTTAGCCAGCCCCAGCATTTT,once,TRBJ1-5,.,TRBV6-2/TRBV6-3
CASSLGTRTNEKLFF,TGTGCCAGCAGCCTAGGGACTCGAACTAATGAAAAACTGTTTTTT,.,TRBJ1-4,.,TRBV7-7
CASRQGSDYQPQHF,TGTGCCAGCAGACAGGGGTCTGATTATCAGCCCCAGCATTTT,many,TRBJ1-5,TRBD1,TRBV2
CAWSVGDRTGYTF,TGTGCCTGGAGTGTAGGGGACAGAACTGGCTACACCTTC,.,TRBJ1-2,TRBD1,TRBV30
CASSTGTVNTEAFF,TGTGCCAGCTCGACCGGGACAGTGAACACTGAAGCTTTCTTT,.,TRBJ1-1,TRBD1,TRBV11-2
CASTVEVGANVLTF,TGCGCCAGCACAGTCGAGGTCGGGGCCAACGTCCTGACTTTC,.,TRBJ2-6,.,TRBV5-1
CASSLGGTGNTIYF,TGTGCCAGCAGCTTAGGGGGAACTGGAAACACCATATATTTT,once,TRBJ1-3,.,TRBV3-1/TRBV3-2
CASSPTPGYEQYF,TGTGCCAGCAGTCCAACCCCAGGATACGAGCAGTACTTC,.,TRBJ2-7,.,TRBV6-5
CASGQLHEQFF,TGTGCCAGTGGACAGCTTCATGAGCAGTTCTTC,.,TRBJ2-1,.,TRBV19
CASSQAQVGGSSYNEQFF,TGTGCCAGCAGCCAAGCTCAGGTAGGGGGCTCGTCCTACAATGAGCAGTTCTTC,.,TRBJ2-1,TRBD1,TRBV4-2
CASSPIGRDQPQHF,TGTGCCAGCTCTCCGATCGGGAGGGATCAGCCCCAGCATTTT,.,TRBJ1-5,.,TRBV18
CASSLLNRGSGNTIYF,TGTGCCAGCAGCTTACTGAACAGGGGCTCTGGAAACACCATATATTTT,.,TRBJ1-3,TRBD1,TRBV7-2
CASRSEMDTGELFF,TGTGCCAGCAGGAGCGAGATGGACACCGGGGAGCTGTTTTTT,.,TRBJ2-2,.,TRBV2
CASSPQRGGYEQFF,TGTGCCAGCAGCCCCCAGCGGGGGGGCTATGAGCAGTTCTTC,.,TRBJ2-1,TRBD2,TRBV7-8
CASSRPQQETQYF,TGTGCCAGTAGTAGGCCTCAGCAAGAGACCCAGTACTTC,.,TRBJ2-5,.,TRBV19
CASSYSKTSGGYEQYF,TGTGCCAGCAGTTACTCGAAGACTAGCGGGGGCTACGAGCAGTACTTC,.,TRBJ2-7,TRBD2,TRBV6-5